The 14 T cell receptor beta chains below come from one sample, sequenced in a study of blood T cell repertoires in COVID-19 (dated by TCRdb to the early 2020s). Library preparation was by the immunoSEQ multiplex PCR assay. The source is immuneACCESS, and TCRdb retained only in-frame sequences with V and J called. Part of the clones is not carried over; for the studies checked, unresolved V genes explain less than half of this, and the remainder is unexplained. The sample profile shows some 350,000 clones; about 90% of them were found once. The top ten constitute around 3% of the sample. Sequencing was done on a sample of peripheral blood. All receptors derive from a woman aged 30 to 39 with COVID-19, enrolled during active disease.

The V gene is TRBV6-2 or TRBV6-3, the J gene TRBJ2-1; D is perhaps TRBD2 (6 bases). In germline, CDR1 is MNHEY, CDR2 SVGEGT. Trimming left V 2 bases short and J 5 bases short, with 19 bases between. The CDR3 length is 17 residues. As DNA, the CDR3 is TGTGCCAGCAGTTACCCGCGGGGCAGCCCTGGGGACAATGAGCAGTTCTTC. Protein product: CASSYPRGSPGDNEQFF.

CDR3 in DNA: TGTGCCAGCAGCTTTGGCGGGGGCCCAGATCAAGAGACCCAGTACTTC. It encodes CASSFGGGPDQETQYF. J is TRBJ2-5 and V is TRBV5-8, with D tentatively TRBD2 (7 bases). The CDR3 length is 16 residues. The V gene's germline CDR1 is SGHTS and CDR2 YDEGEE. Deletions cut 2 bases from V and 2 bases from J, with 16 bases between.

The V and J genes are TRBV6-8 and TRBJ1-4; 9 bases fit TRBD1. After removal of 4 bases from V and 8 bases from J, the junction contained 14 bases not matched to a gene. The CDR3 has 17 amino acids. Germline-derived CDR1 and CDR2 are MNHGY and SAAAGT. CDR3 in amino acids: CASSCDLTGGVFEKLFF. The CDR3 nucleotides read TGTGCCAGCAGTTGCGACCTTACAGGGGGCGTATTCGAAAAACTGTTTTTT.

The rearrangement joins TRBV7-2 to TRBJ1-1; a weak D match, TRBD1 (6 bases). CDR3 length equals 15 residues. The V gene's germline CDR1 is SGHTA and CDR2 FQGNSA. V gave up 4 bases and J gave up 2 bases, with 14 bases separating them. The CDR3, as DNA: TGTGCCAGCAGCTCCCCGGGACAAGTAAACACTGAAGCTTTCTTT. Its protein product is CASSSPGQVNTEAFF.

The rearrangement uses TRBV6-2 or TRBV6-3 and TRBJ2-7; TRBD1 matches 8 bases. The CDR3 has 15 residues. V was clipped by 2 bases and J by 2 bases; unmatched bases: 5. Germline CDR1 reads MNHEY; CDR2 reads SVGEGT. This CDR3 is CASSYPQGAPYEQYF. In DNA, the CDR3 is TGTGCCAGCAGTTACCCTCAGGGGGCCCCCTACGAGCAGTACTTC.

This chain uses TRBV6-5 with TRBJ2-7, with TRBD1 matching 7 bases. Unmatched junction bases numbered 12, after V lost 10 bases and J lost 0 bases. The germline V gene has CDR1 MNHEY and CDR2 SVGAGI. The CDR3 spans 15 residues. The CDR3 DNA reads TGTGCCACCATAACCGGGACAGCGAGCTCCTACGAGCAGTACTTC. This sequence encodes CATITGTASSYEQYF.

The V and J genes are TRBV2 and TRBJ2-7; no clear D. V lost 6 bases to trimming and J lost 0 bases, with 6 bases between them. Germline V gene sequence: CDR1 SNHLY, CDR2 FYNNEI. The CDR3 has 12 amino acids. CDR3 coding DNA: TGTGCCAGCAGGCTAACCTCCTACGAGCAGTACTTC. Its protein is CASRLTSYEQYF.

The chain has TRBV4-3 and TRBJ1-2; no clear D. With 0 bases removed from V and 8 bases from J, the gap between germline ends came to 19 bases. The CDR3 extends over 16 amino acids. The germline gives CDR1 LGHNA, CDR2 YSLEER. CDR3: CASSQDLEPPPLGYTF. The CDR3 DNA reads as TGCGCCAGCAGCCAAGATTTGGAGCCCCCCCCTCTCGGCTACACCTTC.

The genes are TRBV5-6 and TRBJ2-5; the D gene is possibly TRBD2 (7 bases). The CDR3 sequence is 14 residues long. Germline CDR1 is SGHDT and CDR2 is YYEEEE. V lost 4 bases, J lost 5 bases, and 15 bases lay in between. The CDR3 bases are TGTGCCAGCAGCCCCGGGGGGCCGGGGGAGACCCAGTACTTC. Amino acid sequence: CASSPGGPGETQYF.

The CDR3 is CASSRPGTDQETQYF. CDR3 coding DNA: TGTGCCAGCAGCCGGCCCGGGACTGACCAAGAGACCCAGTACTTC. The rearrangement uses TRBV7-2 and TRBJ2-5; D may be TRBD2 (6 bases). This CDR3 is 15 amino acids long. With 5 bases removed from V and 0 bases from J, the gap between germline ends came to 13 bases. Germline values: CDR1 SGHTA, CDR2 FQGNSA.

The CDR3 sequence is CAWSVGQHGYTF. CDR3 coding DNA: TGTGCCTGGAGTGTTGGGCAGCATGGCTACACCTTC. The V and J genes are TRBV30 and TRBJ1-2, with unresolved D. Germline-derived CDR1 and CDR2 are GTSNPN and SVGIG (reference sequence). The CDR3 runs to 12 residues. Deletions cut 0 bases from V and 6 bases from J, with 8 bases between. Full variable domain (outside the CDR3, taken from reference TRBV30 and TRBJ1-2): SQTIHQWPATLVQPVGSPLSLECTVEGTSNPNLYWYRQAAGRGLQLLFYSVGIGQISSEVPQNLSASRPQDRQFILSSKKLLLSDSGFYLCAWSVGQHGYTFGSGTRLTVV.

The chain combines TRBV28 with TRBJ1-6; D might be TRBD1 (5 bases). Per the germline V gene, CDR1 is MDHEN and CDR2 is SYDVKM. Trimming cost V 6 bases and J 10 bases, with 13 bases left between them. This CDR3 spans 13 amino acids. DNA of the CDR3: TGTGCCAGCAGGCAACACGGGGGGTCACCCCTCCACTTT. It is translated as CASRQHGGSPLHF.

The chain has TRBV9 and TRBJ2-3; D is uncertain. The V end lost 6 bases, the J end lost 2 bases, and 7 bases lay between the germline ends. The germline V gene has CDR1 SGDLS and CDR2 YYNGEE. This CDR3 comprises 12 residues. The CDR3 DNA reads as TGTGCCAGCACCAGCGACACAGATACGCAGTATTTT. As protein: CASTSDTDTQYF.

The rearrangement joins TRBV2 to TRBJ1-2; TRBD1 matches at 9 bases. CDR1 and CDR2 from the germline V gene are SNHLY and FYNNEI. The CDR3 length is 16 residues. The ends lost 0 bases at V and 6 bases at J; junction bases unmatched: 8. The CDR3 region is CASSEALPRDRDGYTF. The DNA of the CDR3 is TGTGCCAGCAGTGAAGCGCTTCCCCGGGACAGGGATGGCTACACCTTC.